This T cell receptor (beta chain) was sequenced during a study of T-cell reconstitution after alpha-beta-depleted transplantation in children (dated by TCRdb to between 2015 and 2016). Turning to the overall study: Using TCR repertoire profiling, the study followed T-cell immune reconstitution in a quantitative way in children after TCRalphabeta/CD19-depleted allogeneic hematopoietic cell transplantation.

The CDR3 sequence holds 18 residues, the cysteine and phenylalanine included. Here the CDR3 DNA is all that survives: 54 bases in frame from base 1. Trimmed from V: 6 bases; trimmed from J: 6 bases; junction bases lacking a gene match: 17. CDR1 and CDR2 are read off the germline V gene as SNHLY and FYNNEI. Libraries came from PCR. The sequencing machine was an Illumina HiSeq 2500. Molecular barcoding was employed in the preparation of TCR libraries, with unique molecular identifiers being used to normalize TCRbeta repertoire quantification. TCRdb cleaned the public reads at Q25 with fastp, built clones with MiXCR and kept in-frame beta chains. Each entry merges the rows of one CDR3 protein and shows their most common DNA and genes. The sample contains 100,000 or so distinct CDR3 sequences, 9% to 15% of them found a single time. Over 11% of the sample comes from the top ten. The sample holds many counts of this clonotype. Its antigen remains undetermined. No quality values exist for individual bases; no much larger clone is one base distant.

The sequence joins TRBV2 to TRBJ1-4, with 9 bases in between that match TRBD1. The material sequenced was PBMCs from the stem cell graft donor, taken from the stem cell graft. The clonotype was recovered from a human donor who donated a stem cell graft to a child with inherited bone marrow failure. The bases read TGTGCCAGCAGCGTCCTATGGGACAGGGATTTAGTGGATGAAAAACTGTTTTTT. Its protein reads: CASSVLWDRDLVDEKLFF.